This T cell receptor (beta chain) is from a study of technical replicates of blood from several donors. CDR1 is SGHVS and CDR2 is FQNEAQ in the germline V gene. This CDR3 has 15 amino acids. Trimming took 2 bases from V and 0 from J, leaving 8 bases between them. The protocol was immunoSEQ multiplex PCR, while the TCRdb copy is restricted to in-frame clones and leaves out a portion. Of just over 95,000 clones in the sample, approximately 96% were seen once. This clonotype was obtained from a human donor in good health. This chain uses TRBV7-8 with TRBJ1-5; possible D gene TRBD1, 5 bases. The sample was T cells isolated from PBMCs. The CDR3 DNA follows: TGTGCCAGCAGCTTATGGGGGGATAGCAATCAGCCCCAGCATTTT. Encoded protein: CASSLWGDSNQPQHF.